This TCR beta chain was captured in a study of shared T cell receptors in the human thymus. Here immunoSEQ multiplex PCR was the method, and the copy in TCRdb shows in-frame clones only, minus some. In the table there are 720,000 or so clones, approximately 85% of which are singletons. Another study also made use of these data, one on human thymus T cells. From that paper: Unrelated individuals reportedly shared highly overlapping thymic TCR repertoires.

Sequenced sample: thymocytes. The TCR was taken from a girl under three years old with a congenital heart defect.

CDR3 loop: CASSLKRDQETQYF. The CDR3 DNA reads as TGTGCCAGCAGCTTGAAACGGGACCAAGAGACCCAGTACTTC. The V gene is TRBV5-5, the J gene TRBJ2-5; D unclear. CDR3 length: 14 residues. Germline loops: CDR1 SGHKS, CDR2 YYEKEE (reference sequence). Trimming removed 1 base from V and 0 bases from J, with 7 bases in between.